This T cell receptor (beta chain) comes out of a study of cytomegalovirus exposure and HLA in healthy donors (dated by TCRdb to between 2016 and 2019). For context, the study as a whole: According to a later analysis, the approximately 130 validation repertoires were produced on the same platform as the 700 or so repertoires of the first cohort. To predict cytomegalovirus infection status, the study combined high-throughput TCR immunosequencing, statistical association of individual TCRs with disease status, and machine learning. Besides the first cohort of around 670 subjects, a separate validation cohort made up of about 120 different subjects was used. The study aimed to test whether cataloging public T cell receptors could reveal signatures of past pathogen exposure.

What the authors observed across the whole study: A later analysis lacked HLA typing for the validation cohort, so it scored co-occurrence in that cohort across all 110 or so repertoires. Three of the identified cytomegalovirus-associated TCR beta chains were confirmed in vitro to be specific for cytomegalovirus antigens. The authors suggested that the approach could potentially be generalized to other disease states and immunological phenotypes. The study gave a list of about 170 TCR beta chains associated with cytomegalovirus. Cytomegalovirus status was reported to be diagnosed by the classifier with high specificity and sensitivity in both the original and validation cohorts. Most TCR sequences were seen in very few donors, while some public TCRs were found in many individuals. In a later analysis, TCRs clustered in the first cohort were found to also tend to co-occur in the 120 or so validation repertoires, with over 90% of cluster scores above 0.

Concerning this clone: Its binding antigen is unknown. Base qualities are not at hand, and no much larger clone is one base apart.

The method was the immunoSEQ multiplex PCR assay. The paper's data handling went like this. A statistical classification framework was built for diagnosing cytomegalovirus status from the catalog of TCR beta chain sequences. TCRdb limited this immuneACCESS table to in-frame rearrangements with V and J called. A share of clones is missing; checked studies link under half to unresolved V genes, and the rest is unexplained. The D gene and trimming were derived from the DNA, and the V and J assignments and clone size from that table. This sample holds 300,000 to 350,000 clones; roughly 88% were observed only once. Around 1% of the sample is held by the ten biggest clonotypes. Separate from the approximately 700-subject first cohort, the validation cohort of 90 to 150 subjects was the group to which the donors belonged. The receptor was derived from a man aged 30-40 years in good health and CMV-seronegative. Sequencing used PBMCs.

The DNA sequence is given as TGTGCCAGTAGTATGGGCCAGGGTAGCGAGCAGTACTTC. Translated, this is CASSMGQGSEQYF. The rearrangement combines TRBV19 with TRBJ2-7, with TRBD1 as a weak D call on 5 bases. Sequences LNHDA (CDR1) and SQIVND (CDR2) are obtained from the germline V gene (reference sequence). The CDR3 holds 13 amino acids from the cysteine to the phenylalanine. Only the CDR3 portion is preserved as DNA: 39 bases, with reading frame beginning at the first base. V and J lose 3 bases and 6 bases, and a span of 12 bases separates them.